The clone carrying this T cell receptor beta chain was seen only once. Its cognate antigen is unknown. Looked up from germline, CDR1 is MNHEY and CDR2 is SVGAGI. The J segment lost 4 bases and the V segment lost 7 bases, leaving 10 bases of the junction unmatched. This CDR3 has 14 residues. The sample originates from a study of cytomegalovirus exposure and HLA in healthy donors. Study-level background: One earlier analysis, a look at approximately 190 million T cells, found some 120 million unique TCR beta sequences.

60 Vbeta and 13 Jbeta primers were used in PCR. Using immunoSEQ multiplex PCR, the repertoire was profiled, and TCRdb retains in-frame clones only, with some absent. The sample yields 210,000 or so clones, roughly 83% seen once. Study-wide results and caveats: The study flagged approximately 180 TCR beta chains as cytomegalovirus-associated. Accurate prediction of most subjects' HLA-A and HLA-B alleles from TCR beta sequences was reported. Some highly shared sequence variants likely arose as a pipeline artifact.

The sequence was collected from a boy aged 2 to 10 in good health and CMV-seronegative. The rearrangement joins TRBV6-5 to TRBJ2-7; 7 bases map to TRBD2. Sequences were obtained from PBMCs. CDR3 sequence: CASNRAGSVYEQYF. DNA for the CDR3: TGTGCCAGCAACCGAGCGGGGAGCGTTTACGAGCAGTACTTC.